Below are 2 T cell receptor beta chains sequenced from a single sample in a study of patients and donors after allogeneic stem cell transplantation. Using its own MiXCR run on the RT-PCR reads, TCRdb lists one record per CDR3 protein. The sample carries approximately 99,000 distinct CDR3 sequences, around 35% recorded once. Sequencing input: blood, either unsorted or a sorted T cell fraction (not recorded which). The origin of the receptors is a human donor who was either an allogeneic HSCT recipient or a stem cell or donor lymphocyte infusion donor (not recorded which). It is not recorded whose cells these are; they may come from a transplant donor.

The chain has TRBV20-1 and TRBJ1-5; D is uncertain. From germline, CDR1 is DFQATT and CDR2 SNEGSKA (reference sequence). Trimming took off 6 bases at V and 7 bases at J, with 13 bases between the two ends. This CDR3 spans 12 amino acids. The chain's CDR3 is CSARRARQPQHF. CDR3 in DNA: TGCAGTGCAAGACGGGCGAGACAGCCCCAGCATTTT.

About this clonotype itself: The junction departs from the called germline gene at one end, perhaps through a read error. The rearrangement links TRBV12-3 or TRBV12-4 to TRBJ2-7; D remains unclear. The CDR3 totals 14 residues. CDR3 residues: CASRQKTQALQLSF. CDR3 DNA: TGTGCCAGCAGGCAAAAGACGCAAGCCTTGCAGCTATCCTTC.